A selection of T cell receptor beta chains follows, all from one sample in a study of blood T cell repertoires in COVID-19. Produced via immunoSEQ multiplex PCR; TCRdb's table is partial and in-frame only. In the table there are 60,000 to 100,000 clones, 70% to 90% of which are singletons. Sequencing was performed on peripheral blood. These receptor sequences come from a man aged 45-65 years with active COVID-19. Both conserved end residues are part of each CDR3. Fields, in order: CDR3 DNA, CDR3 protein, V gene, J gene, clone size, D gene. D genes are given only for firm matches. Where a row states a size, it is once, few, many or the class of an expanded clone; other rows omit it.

CDR3nt: TGTGCCACCAGAGGGACAGAACCTAACTATGGCTACACCTTC
CDR3aa: CATRGTEPNYGYTF
v_gene: TRBV24-1
j_gene: TRBJ1-2
abundance: .
d_gene: TRBD1

CDR3nt: TGTGCCAGCAGTCACGCATGGGGACAGGCAAAGAATCAGCCCCAGCATTTT
CDR3aa: CASSHAWGQAKNQPQHF
v_gene: TRBV6-6
j_gene: TRBJ1-5
abundance: once
d_gene: TRBD1

CDR3nt: TGTGCCAGCAGCCCCGGGACTAGCTCAGAGACCCAGTACTTC
CDR3aa: CASSPGTSSETQYF
v_gene: TRBV2
j_gene: TRBJ2-5
abundance: .
d_gene: TRBD2

CDR3nt: TGTGCCAGCAGCGGGAGGGATTTCTATGGCTACACCTTC
CDR3aa: CASSGRDFYGYTF
v_gene: TRBV11-3
j_gene: TRBJ1-2
abundance: .
d_gene: .

CDR3nt: TGTGCCACCAGTGAACGCGGGACAGGGGGCAATCAGCCCCAGCATTTT
CDR3aa: CATSERGTGGNQPQHF
v_gene: TRBV24-1
j_gene: TRBJ1-5
abundance: .
d_gene: TRBD1

CDR3nt: TGTGCCAGCAGCTTAAGCCGGTCCTACGAGCAGTACTTC
CDR3aa: CASSLSRSYEQYF
v_gene: TRBV11-2
j_gene: TRBJ2-7
abundance: .
d_gene: .

CDR3nt: TGTGCCAGCGGACAAGAACCCAATAATGAAAAACTGTTTTTT
CDR3aa: CASGQEPNNEKLFF
v_gene: TRBV6-5
j_gene: TRBJ1-4
abundance: .
d_gene: .

CDR3nt: TGTGCCAGCAGCCAACAGAAGGGGGCCTCCTATAATTCACCCCTCCACTTT
CDR3aa: CASSQQKGASYNSPLHF
v_gene: TRBV3-1/TRBV3-2
j_gene: TRBJ1-6
abundance: .
d_gene: TRBD1

CDR3nt: TGTGCCAGCGGCCGAGCAGGGGGGCCCTACGAGCAGTACTTC
CDR3aa: CASGRAGGPYEQYF
v_gene: TRBV6-5
j_gene: TRBJ2-7
abundance: .
d_gene: .

CDR3nt: TGTGCCAGCAGTACGGTCTTAAAGCTGTTTTTT
CDR3aa: CASSTVLKLFF
v_gene: TRBV28
j_gene: TRBJ1-4
abundance: .
d_gene: .

CDR3nt: TGTGCCAGCAGCCAGGTACCTGGTACTAGCGGGAGCTCCTACGAGCAGTACTTC
CDR3aa: CASSQVPGTSGSSYEQYF
v_gene: TRBV14
j_gene: TRBJ2-7
abundance: .
d_gene: TRBD2